Below, one T cell receptor (beta chain) is given with its context. There is no known antigen for this receptor. Base-call qualities are not available, and no considerably larger clone is one nucleotide away. This record belongs to a study of cytomegalovirus exposure and HLA in healthy donors (dated by TCRdb to about 2017). A note on the overall study: The 670 or so repertoires of the first cohort and the roughly 120 validation repertoires were produced on the same platform, according to a later analysis. The study aimed to test whether signatures of past pathogen exposure could be identified by cataloging public T cell receptors. A separate validation cohort of some 130 different subjects was used in addition to the 666-subject first cohort. High-throughput TCR immunosequencing, statistical association of individual TCRs with disease status, and machine learning were combined to predict cytomegalovirus infection status.

The CDR3 has 12 amino acids, counting the end cysteine and phenylalanine. Only CDR3 DNA remains: 36 bases, in frame from the first base. From the germline V gene, CDR1 is MDHEN and CDR2 is SYDVKM. At the junction V is shortened by 7 bases and J by 7 bases, with 11 bases in between. The donors were included in the validation cohort of 120 subjects, a group kept apart from the roughly 670-subject first cohort. Library prep was done by the immunoSEQ multiplex PCR assay. Under the source paper's analysis protocol: A statistical classification framework was built for diagnosing cytomegalovirus status from the catalog of TCR beta chain sequences. The clones in this table, taken by TCRdb from immuneACCESS, are in-frame only. Not every clone is retained; where verified, under half of the shortfall comes from an unresolved V gene, and the cause of the rest is unknown. That table furnishes V, J and clone size, whereas the DNA furnished D and trimming. Within this sample are some 98,000 clones, with approximately 88% of them counted one time only. In total, the top ten clones hold more than 3% of the sample.

General conclusions and limits of the study: Most TCR sequences were observed very rarely across donors, whereas some public TCRs were present in many individuals. The study listed over 150 TCR beta chains as associated with cytomegalovirus. The authors suggested that the approach could potentially be extended to other disease states and immunological phenotypes. A few of the identified cytomegalovirus-associated TCR beta chains were confirmed in vitro to be specific for cytomegalovirus antigens. A later analysis had no HLA typing for the validation cohort, so co-occurrence there was scored across all 110 or so repertoires. Subsequent analysis determined that TCRs grouped into clusters in the first cohort also showed a tendency toward co-occurrence across the roughly 130 validation repertoires, and approximately 93% of cluster scores exceeded 0. The classifier was reported to diagnose cytomegalovirus status with high specificity and sensitivity in both the original cohort and the validation cohort.

The sequence links TRBV28 to TRBJ1-5; no D gene is confidently identified. Sequenced sample: PBMCs. The receptor comes from a woman in her thirties in good health and CMV-seronegative. The nucleotide sequence reads as follows: TGTGCCAGCACTCAGGTGAGACAGCCCCAGCATTTT. It is translated as CASTQVRQPQHF.